These T cell receptor beta chains were read from a single sample in a study of OX40 agonist ivuxolimab in advanced cancers. Clones were read by immunoSEQ multiplex PCR, and TCRdb kept only the in-frame ones, dropping some. The sample consists of more than 50,000 clones, 84% of them appearing once. The specimen was CD4+ or CD8+ T cells sorted from blood, collected in a trial of the OX40 agonist ivuxolimab. These receptors were taken from an adult with an advanced solid tumor such as melanoma, head and neck, liver or kidney cancer. CDR3s include the opening cysteine and the closing phenylalanine or tryptophan. The D gene is left open where the match is weak. Clone size is not always given. Where it is, it says once, few, many or a class for expanded clones.

D gene: TRBD2
J gene: TRBJ2-3
clone size: few
CDR3 length: 17
V gene: TRBV4-2
CDR3 DNA: TGTGCCAGCAGCCAAGAAGGCAGCGGGGGACTTGGGGATACGCAGTATTTT
CDR3 protein: CASSQEGSGGLGDTQYF

D gene: NA
J gene: TRBJ2-1
clone size: NA
CDR3 length: 15
V gene: TRBV9
CDR3 DNA: TGTGCCAGCAGCGTTAGGGACATCTCCTACAATGAGCAGTTCTTC
CDR3 protein: CASSVRDISYNEQFF

D gene: TRBD1
J gene: TRBJ2-2
clone size: NA
CDR3 length: 17
V gene: TRBV7-9
CDR3 DNA: TGTGCCAGCATTAACTTTCGGGACAGGGGCGACACCGGGGAGCTGTTTTTT
CDR3 protein: CASINFRDRGDTGELFF

D gene: NA
J gene: TRBJ2-7
clone size: NA
CDR3 length: 13
V gene: TRBV5-6
CDR3 DNA: TGTGCCAGCAGCACCGACAGGACCTACGAGCAGTACTTC
CDR3 protein: CASSTDRTYEQYF

D gene: TRBD2
J gene: TRBJ2-1
clone size: NA
CDR3 length: 15
V gene: TRBV7-8
CDR3 DNA: TGTGCCAGCAGCTTAGCCAGCGGGGGGGACAATGAGCAGTTCTTC
CDR3 protein: CASSLASGGDNEQFF

D gene: TRBD1
J gene: TRBJ2-6
clone size: NA
CDR3 length: 20
V gene: TRBV19
CDR3 DNA: TGTGCCAGTAGTACTCCCTGGTTCAGGGGGCAAGGGTCTGGGGCCAACGTCCTGACTTTC
CDR3 protein: CASSTPWFRGQGSGANVLTF

D gene: TRBD1
J gene: TRBJ1-2
clone size: few
CDR3 length: 16
V gene: TRBV7-8
CDR3 DNA: TGTGCCAGCAGCTATCCGGGACAGGGAGAACACTATGGCTACACCTTC
CDR3 protein: CASSYPGQGEHYGYTF

D gene: NA
J gene: TRBJ1-2
clone size: NA
CDR3 length: 15
V gene: TRBV6-6
CDR3 DNA: TGTGCCAGCAGTCTACGGGGGGGCGGAAGCTATGGCTACACCTTC
CDR3 protein: CASSLRGGGSYGYTF

D gene: NA
J gene: TRBJ1-1
clone size: NA
CDR3 length: 17
V gene: TRBV11-2
CDR3 DNA: TGTGCCAGCAGCCCGGGCAGTTTTCGAGTTTGGGACACTGAAGCTTTCTTT
CDR3 protein: CASSPGSFRVWDTEAFF

D gene: TRBD1
J gene: TRBJ2-6
clone size: NA
CDR3 length: 15
V gene: TRBV6-5
CDR3 DNA: TGTGCCAGCAGTGGGACAGGTTCTGGGGCCAACGTCCTGACTTTC
CDR3 protein: CASSGTGSGANVLTF

D gene: TRBD1
J gene: TRBJ2-5
clone size: NA
CDR3 length: 16
V gene: TRBV7-6
CDR3 DNA: TGTGCCAGCAGCCGCGGGACAGGGCTAACGCAAGAGACCCAGTACTTC
CDR3 protein: CASSRGTGLTQETQYF

D gene: NA
J gene: TRBJ2-2
clone size: NA
CDR3 length: 17
V gene: TRBV4-1
CDR3 DNA: TGCGCCAGCAGCCAAGGCCTGCGGGGCGTGAACACCGGGGAGCTGTTTTTT
CDR3 protein: CASSQGLRGVNTGELFF

D gene: TRBD2
J gene: TRBJ2-3
clone size: NA
CDR3 length: 17
V gene: TRBV27
CDR3 DNA: TGTGCCAGCAGTCGAACGCCACTAGCGGTGGCACGGGGTACGCAGTATTTT
CDR3 protein: CASSRTPLAVARGTQYF

D gene: NA
J gene: TRBJ2-2
clone size: NA
CDR3 length: 15
V gene: TRBV5-4
CDR3 DNA: TGTGCCAGCAGCTTGACTATATCGAACACCGGGGAGCTGTTTTTT
CDR3 protein: CASSLTISNTGELFF

D gene: NA
J gene: TRBJ2-7
clone size: few
CDR3 length: 14
V gene: TRBV6-1
CDR3 DNA: TGTGCCAGCAGCGCAGGGTGGGGCCTCTACGAGCAGTACTTC
CDR3 protein: CASSAGWGLYEQYF

D gene: TRBD2
J gene: TRBJ2-7
clone size: NA
CDR3 length: 14
V gene: TRBV19
CDR3 DNA: TGTGCCAGTAGTTCAAGCGGGGATACCTACGAGCAGTACTTC
CDR3 protein: CASSSSGDTYEQYF

D gene: TRBD1
J gene: TRBJ2-7
clone size: NA
CDR3 length: 16
V gene: TRBV5-5
CDR3 DNA: TGTGCCAGCAGCTTGGCAATGTGGACAGGGGGGGACGAGCAGTACTTC
CDR3 protein: CASSLAMWTGGDEQYF